One sample yielded the 26 T cell receptor beta chains listed below, sequenced in a study of cytomegalovirus exposure and HLA in healthy donors. The PCR was carried out with 60 Vbeta primers and 13 Jbeta primers. Method: immunoSEQ multiplex PCR; TCRdb's copy keeps in-frame clones and lacks some. Here the sample spans approximately 80,000 clones, 73% being singletons. Sequenced sample: PBMCs. Source of these receptors: a woman in her thirties or forties in good health and CMV-seropositive.

The V call is TRBV7-2, the J call TRBJ2-2; possible D gene TRBD1, 5 bases. The CDR3 consists of 13 residues. Germline CDR1 SGHTA, CDR2 FQGNSA. Trimming pared 1 base from V and 9 bases from J, leaving 9 bases between. CDR3: CASSLDWGRELFF. In DNA, the CDR3 is TGTGCCAGCAGCTTAGACTGGGGCAGGGAGCTGTTTTTT. The entire variable domain, with the rest obtained from reference TRBV7-2 and TRBJ2-2, is as follows: GAGVSQSPSNKVTEKGKDVELRCDPISGHTALYWYRQSLGQGLEFLIYFQGNSAPDKSGLPSDRFSAERTGGSVSTLTIQRTQQEDSAVYLCASSLDWGRELFFGEGSRLTVL.

This chain connects TRBV7-6 to TRBJ2-1, with D perhaps matching TRBD2 (5 bases). Trimming took 2 bases from V and 6 from J, leaving 23 bases between them. Germline V gives CDR1 SGHVS, CDR2 FNYEAQ. The CDR3 has 18 residues. CDR3: CASSLPNSSGGLGNEQFF. CDR3 nucleotide sequence: TGTGCCAGCAGCTTACCTAATAGTTCAGGAGGATTGGGCAATGAGCAGTTCTTC.

This chain links TRBV2 with TRBJ2-5, with TRBD1 matching 12 bases. The CDR3 contains 16 residues. Trimming cost V 7 bases and J 2 bases; bases outside gene matches: 8. Germline V gene lookup returns CDR1 SNHLY and CDR2 FYNNEI. The CDR3 sequence is CASKLGQGAWQETQYF. The CDR3 nucleotides are TGTGCCAGCAAATTGGGACAGGGGGCATGGCAAGAGACCCAGTACTTC.

The gene calls are TRBV7-2 and TRBJ2-1; 8 bases are shared with TRBD1. Germline V gene data show CDR1 as SGHTA and CDR2 as FQGNSA. The V gene end was trimmed by 5 bases and the J gene end by 7 bases; junction bases not matched to a gene: 10. The CDR3 is 15 residues long. The CDR3 DNA reads as TGTGCCAGCAGCCCACAAGGACAGGGATGGAATGAGCAGTTCTTC. This encodes CASSPQGQGWNEQFF.

This rearrangement joins TRBV27 to TRBJ2-7, with D hard to call. CDR1 and CDR2 from the germline V gene are MNHEY and SMNVEV (reference sequence). This CDR3 spans 15 amino acids. V was cut by 4 bases and J by 2 bases, with 15 bases left in between. The CDR3 sequence: CASSSYSMITYEQYF. DNA of the CDR3: TGTGCCAGCAGTTCGTACAGCATGATTACCTACGAGCAGTACTTC.

This clone was detected only a few times. The rearrangement uses TRBV19 and TRBJ1-5, with TRBD1 matching 8 bases. The CDR3 spans 15 residues. The germline V gene has CDR1 LNHDA and CDR2 SQIVND (reference sequence). After removal of 3 bases from V and 6 bases from J, the junction contained 7 bases not matched to a gene. The CDR3 coding sequence is TGTGCCAGTAGTATTATCTCAGGGGGCATTCAGCCCCAGCATTTT. This sequence encodes CASSIISGGIQPQHF.

This clone is a singleton in its sample. The V gene is TRBV5-6, the J gene TRBJ2-7; D is possibly TRBD2 (7 bases). V shed 3 bases and J shed 4 bases, with 11 bases lying between them. Germline V CDR1 and CDR2: SGHDT, YYEEEE. This CDR3 region has 13 residues. The CDR3 coding sequence is TGTGCCAGCAGCTGGAGGGGGGGATACGAGCAGTACTTC. Amino acid sequence: CASSWRGGYEQYF.

As concerns this clone: Germline and junction disagree at one end, which may indicate a read error. This sample includes further DNA sequences coding for the same CDR3. This chain links TRBV5-1 with TRBJ1-1; D possibly corresponds to TRBD1 (6 bases). Germline V gene data show CDR1 as SGHRS and CDR2 as YFSETQ. The CDR3 spans 16 residues. CDR3 bases: TGCGCCAGCAGTTTGGGGCACAGGGACGTGAACACTGAAGCTTTCTTT. Encoded protein: CASSLGHRDVNTEAFF.

V and J are TRBV7-2 and TRBJ2-4, with TRBD2 matching 14 bases. Trimming took 4 bases from V and 3 from J; bases not matched to a gene: 2. CDR3 length: 16 amino acids. Per the germline V gene, CDR1 is SGHTA and CDR2 is FQGNSA. The CDR3 sequence: CASSSGLAGVKNIQYF. The CDR3 coding sequence is TGTGCCAGCAGCTCGGGACTAGCGGGGGTCAAAAACATTCAGTACTTC.

The V and J genes are TRBV2 and TRBJ1-2, with D maybe TRBD1 (6 bases). The CDR3 covers 14 residues. The ends were cut back, 4 bases at V and 4 bases at J, with 13 bases in the middle. Germline V gives CDR1 SNHLY, CDR2 FYNNEI. CDR3 nucleotide sequence: TGTGCCAGCAGTGGGGGGGGACAACGCTATGGCTACACCTTC. It is translated as CASSGGGQRYGYTF.

This clone was counted once. The chain is built from TRBV18 and TRBJ1-1, with no clear D. CDR1 is KGHSH, CDR2 LQKENI, per germline. The CDR3 loop spans 13 amino acids. Trimming took off 0 bases at V and 1 base at J, with 3 bases between the two ends. CDR3 loop: CASSPPRNTEAFF. The CDR3, as DNA: TGTGCCAGCTCACCACCTAGGAACACTGAAGCTTTCTTT.

The chain joins TRBV10-3 to TRBJ1-2; no clear D gene. Germline assignment: CDR1 ENHRY and CDR2 SYGVKD. The CDR3 contains 14 residues. The V and J ends lost 5 bases and 4 bases respectively, with 14 bases between them. The CDR3 sequence: CAISPLGETYGYTF. The CDR3 coding sequence is TGTGCCATCAGTCCCCTCGGGGAGACCTATGGCTACACCTTC.

To note about this clone: Other nucleotide sequences from this sample produce the same CDR3. V and J are TRBV29-1 and TRBJ1-5; D remains unclear. CDR1 is SQVTM, CDR2 ANQGSEA, per germline. There are 13 residues in the CDR3. Trimming stripped 8 bases from V and 3 bases from J, with 14 bases between. CDR3 residues: CSIRENHNQPQHF. DNA of the CDR3: TGCAGCATTAGGGAGAACCACAATCAGCCCCAGCATTTT.

About this clone itself: The sample holds other DNA sequences that translate to the same CDR3. This chain links TRBV7-9 with TRBJ2-2; possibly TRBD1 for D (5 bases). Looked up from germline, CDR1 is SEHNR and CDR2 is FQNEAQ (reference sequence). There are 14 residues in the CDR3. The V gene lost 5 bases and the J gene lost 6 bases, with 13 bases spanning the gap. CDR3 sequence (DNA): TGTGCCAGCAGCGTGGACACTTCTTCCGGGGAGCTGTTTTTT. Translated: CASSVDTSSGELFF.

The chain is built from TRBV27 and TRBJ2-3; maybe TRBD2 (5 bases). The length of the CDR3 is 16 residues. CDR1 and CDR2 (germline): MNHEY, SMNVEV (reference sequence). Trimming pared 0 bases from V and 4 bases from J, leaving 14 bases between. Here the CDR3 DNA reads TGTGCCAGCAGTTTATCGATTCTCCTAGCTGCAGATACGCAGTATTTT. Translation gives CASSLSILLAADTQYF.

The chain has TRBV19 and TRBJ2-7; 8 nucleotides agree with TRBD2. The CDR3 has 14 amino acids. Germline CDR1 reads LNHDA; CDR2 reads SQIVND (reference sequence). Trimming at V came to 7 bases and at J to 5 bases, leaving 10 bases not matched to a gene. The CDR3 DNA follows: TGTGCCAGTAACACCCCGGGAGGGGGGAACGAGCAGTACTTC. Its protein product is CASNTPGGGNEQYF. Drawing the rest from reference TRBV19 and TRBJ2-7, the complete variable domain is DGGITQSPKYLFRKEGQNVTLSCEQNLNHDAMYWYRQDPGQGLRLIYYSQIVNDFQKGDIAEGYSVSREKKESFPLTVTSAQKNPTAFYLCASNTPGGGNEQYFGPGTRLTVT.

The chain combines TRBV10-2 with TRBJ2-7; 7 bases map to TRBD1. The length of the CDR3 is 14 residues. Germline assignment: CDR1 WSHSY and CDR2 SAAADI. Unmatched junction bases numbered 10, after V lost 5 bases and J lost 6 bases. This CDR3 is CASSTGEVWIEQYF. The CDR3 nucleotides are TGCGCCAGCAGTACAGGGGAAGTTTGGATCGAGCAGTACTTC.

The genes are TRBV5-6 and TRBJ2-1; 11 bases line up with TRBD2. The CDR3 totals 15 residues. The ends lost 6 bases at V and 7 bases at J; junction bases unmatched: 9. In germline, CDR1 is SGHDT, CDR2 YYEEEE. The CDR3 nucleotides read TGTGCCAGCACTCGACTAGCGGGAAGGTGGAATGAGCAGTTCTTC. It specifies CASTRLAGRWNEQFF.

The chain joins TRBV6-5 to TRBJ1-1; the D gene is possibly TRBD1 (5 bases). This CDR3 spans 14 amino acids. CDR1 is MNHEY, CDR2 SVGAGI, per germline. V lost 6 bases, J lost 0 bases, and 11 bases lay in between. The CDR3 DNA reads TGTGCCAGCAGGGCGGGACCGATGAACACTGAAGCTTTCTTT. Its translation: CASRAGPMNTEAFF.

V usage is TRBV28 and J usage is TRBJ2-7, with TRBD2 matching 11 bases. The CDR3 covers 19 residues. Per the germline V gene, CDR1 is MDHEN and CDR2 is SYDVKM. J lost 2 bases, V lost 3 bases, and 15 bases had no gene match. CDR3 sequence reads: CASSLYLLPGTSGPYEQYF. Here the CDR3 DNA reads TGTGCCAGCAGTTTGTACCTACTGCCCGGGACTAGCGGCCCCTACGAGCAGTACTTC.

The gene calls are TRBV5-8 and TRBJ1-6; tentatively, D is TRBD1 (5 bases). CDR1 and CDR2 (germline): SGHTS, YDEGEE. This CDR3 comprises 15 residues. Trimming took off 5 bases at V and 9 bases at J, with 18 bases between the two ends. The CDR3 DNA reads TGTGCCAGCAGTTTCCGCGGGGCCTCGGGTTCACCCCTCCACTTT. Its protein is CASSFRGASGSPLHF.

This chain links TRBV2 with TRBJ1-2; 9 bases fit TRBD1. The CDR3 loop spans 14 amino acids. V gave up 7 bases and J gave up 4 bases; unmatched junction bases: 7. Germline V gene sequence: CDR1 SNHLY, CDR2 FYNNEI. The CDR3 coding sequence is TGTGCCAGCACCTGGACAGGGGCTGGCTATGGCTACACCTTC. This translates into CASTWTGAGYGYTF.

The rearrangement uses TRBV6-5 and TRBJ1-2, with a tentative D call TRBD1 (5 bases). V was pared by 7 bases and J by 5 bases, with 14 bases between. CDR3 size: 13 residues. Germline lookup yields CDR1 MNHEY and CDR2 SVGAGI. The CDR3 nucleotides are TGTGCCAGCACTTCGGACATTTGGTATGGCTACACCTTC. It codes for CASTSDIWYGYTF.

This rearrangement joins TRBV5-1 to TRBJ2-4, with D possibly matching TRBD2 (6 bases). Trimming left V 2 bases short and J 5 bases short, with 8 bases between. The germline gives CDR1 SGHRS, CDR2 YFSETQ. There are 13 residues in the CDR3. CDR3 bases: TGCGCCAGCAGCTTTTCGGGGGAAAACATTCAGTACTTC. It is translated as CASSFSGENIQYF. Using reference TRBV5-1 and TRBJ2-4 for the parts outside the CDR3, the full variable domain is KAGVTQTPRYLIKTRGQQVTLSCSPISGHRSVSWYQQTPGQGLQFLFEYFSETQRNKGNFPGRFSGRQFSNSRSEMNVSTLELGDSALYLCASSFSGENIQYFGAGTRLSVL.

This rearrangement joins TRBV18 to TRBJ2-2; D possibly corresponds to TRBD2 (7 bases). V lost 3 bases and J lost 6, with 17 bases in between. The germline V gene encodes CDR1 KGHSH and CDR2 LQKENI. The CDR3 consists of 16 residues. The CDR3 DNA reads as TGTGCCAGCTCACCGGAACAGGGAGGGCTAGCCGGGGAGCTGTTTTTT. Its protein is CASSPEQGGLAGELFF.

This clone has only a few counts. The chain joins TRBV4-1 to TRBJ1-1, with D uncertain. The CDR3 runs 16 residues. V gave up 1 base and J gave up 1 base, with 13 bases separating them. The germline CDR1 and CDR2 sequences are MGHRA and YSYEKL. CDR3 region: CASSQVRVGGNTEAFF. In DNA, the CDR3 is TGCGCCAGCAGCCAAGTTCGCGTTGGAGGGAACACTGAAGCTTTCTTT.